Listed here are 28 T cell receptor beta chains from one sample, sequenced in a study of human T cells and chemical hapten exposure. Each CDR3 protein gets one entry after TCRdb re-called the RACE reads with MiXCR. The sample includes 90,000 or so distinct CDR3 sequences, 8.5% of them seen just once. The time point was: pre-sensitization, week 0. Indicated treatment: therapeutic diphenylcyclopropenone sensitization with weekly scalp DPC. Sequencing used whole blood, obtained in connection with sensitization to the hapten diphenylcyclopropenone (DPC). The receptors derive from a man in his forties with alopecia areata. Some clones in this sample may be carry-over from other donors' samples.

This chain uses TRBV5-6 with TRBJ2-4; D is ambiguous. From germline, CDR1 is SGHDT and CDR2 YYEEEE. Trimming shortened V by 4 bases and J by 8 bases, and 13 bases separated the two germline ends. This CDR3 contains 13 residues. CDR3 protein: CASSMEITDIQYF. The DNA of the CDR3 is TGTGCCAGCAGCATGGAAATTACAGACATTCAGTACTTC.

The table lists this clonotype with a few counts. This sequence joins TRBV15 and TRBJ2-3; 12 nucleotides align to TRBD2. CDR3 size: 16 residues. Germline CDR1 reads LNHNV; CDR2 reads YYDKDF (reference sequence). J gave up 5 bases and V 3 bases, and 6 bases lay outside the gene matches. CDR3: CATSSLAGGGKDTQYF. CDR3 DNA: TGTGCCACCAGCAGCCTAGCGGGAGGGGGTAAAGATACGCAGTATTTT.

The V gene is TRBV6-2 or TRBV6-3, the J gene TRBJ1-2, with a weak D call TRBD1 (6 bases). The CDR3 extends over 15 amino acids. V lost 9 bases and J 0 bases, leaving 17 bases between the germline ends. CDR1 and CDR2 from the germline V gene are MNHEY and SVGEGT. The CDR3 nucleotides read TGTGCCAGTACGCGACCGACAGGTCCTAACTATGGCTACACCTTC. This translates into CASTRPTGPNYGYTF.

V gene TRBV6-6 combines with J gene TRBJ1-5; D is uncertain. CDR1 and CDR2 from the germline V gene are MNHNY and SVGAGI (reference sequence). This CDR3 contains 13 residues. With 6 bases removed from V and 0 bases from J, the gap between germline ends came to 6 bases. The DNA for the CDR3 is TGTGCCAGCAGGGTGAATAGCAATCAGCCCCAGCATTTT. It codes for CASRVNSNQPQHF.

This chain links TRBV20-1 with TRBJ2-1; 8 nucleotides align to TRBD2. Germline CDR1 DFQATT, CDR2 SNEGSKA (reference sequence). This CDR3 contains 18 residues. J was trimmed by 3 bases and V by 3 bases; bases with no gene match: 16. The CDR3 nucleotides are TGCAGTGCTAGGGACACAACATTATTAGCGGGGATCTACAATGAGCAGTTCTTC. Translated, it gives CSARDTTLLAGIYNEQFF.

This clonotype was counted at least ten times. The J gene is TRBJ1-4, the V gene TRBV21-1. TRBV21-1 constitutes a pseudogene. The CDR3 sequence is 15 residues long. CDR3 residues: CASSSVEGFGEKLFF. The CDR3 coding sequence is TGTGCCAGCAGCTCAGTCGAAGGGTTCGGTGAAAAACTGTTTTTT.

This clonotype was seen a handful of times. This chain joins TRBV10-3 and TRBJ2-7; no reliable D call. Germline V CDR1 and CDR2: ENHRY, SYGVKD. V was trimmed by 3 bases and J by 4 bases, leaving 7 bases between them. The CDR3 length is 12 residues. CDR3: CAISDGPYEQYV. The CDR3 DNA reads as TGTGCCATCAGTGACGGTCCATACGAGCAGTACGTC.

This clonotype occurred a few times. The rearrangement uses TRBV7-9 and TRBJ1-6, with TRBD1 matching over 7 bases. Germline values: CDR1 SEHNR, CDR2 FQNEAQ (reference sequence). The CDR3 is 14 amino acids. The J segment lost 10 bases and the V segment lost 3 bases, leaving 6 bases of the junction unmatched. CDR3 nucleotides: TGTGCCAGCAGCTTCACAGGGGTGGGCTCACCCCTCCACTTT. Translated, it gives CASSFTGVGSPLHF.

This clonotype was found a few times. The chain is built from TRBV19 and TRBJ1-5; weak D call: TRBD1 (5 bases). Per germline, CDR1 LNHDA and CDR2 SQIVND (reference sequence). V was pared by 0 bases and J by 4 bases, with 13 bases between. The CDR3 totals 16 residues. CDR3 nucleotides: TGTGCCAGTAGTATAGATTGGACGGGGGGGAATCAGCCCCAGCATTTT. Its protein product is CASSIDWTGGNQPQHF.

This rearrangement joins TRBV18 to TRBJ2-3; no definite D call. Germline CDR1 reads KGHSH; CDR2 reads LQKENI. This CDR3 has 14 residues. V was cut by 1 base and J by 1 base, with 6 bases left in between. Here the CDR3 reads CASSPLIGTDTQYF. CDR3 nucleotide sequence: TGTGCCAGCTCACCACTAATTGGCACAGATACGCAGTATTTT.

Many counts were recorded for this clonotype. The J gene is TRBJ1-1, the V gene TRBV6-5; no definite D call. The germline V gene has CDR1 MNHEY and CDR2 SVGAGI. V lost 2 bases to trimming and J lost 2 bases, with 3 bases between them. The CDR3 loop spans 12 amino acids. CDR3 in DNA: TGTGCCAGCAGTTACCCTAACACTGAAGCTTTCTTT. This encodes CASSYPNTEAFF.

This clonotype was picked up many times. The chain is built from TRBV7-2 and TRBJ2-1; D possibly matches TRBD1 or TRBD2 (5 bases each). V lost 0 bases, J lost 6 bases, and 9 bases lay in between. Per germline, CDR1 SGHTA and CDR2 FQGNSA. The length of the CDR3 is 14 residues. This CDR3 is CASSLAFGGNEQFF. In DNA, the CDR3 is TGTGCCAGCAGCTTAGCTTTTGGGGGCAATGAGCAGTTCTTC.

V and J are TRBV5-1 and TRBJ1-4; D might be TRBD1 (5 bases). The CDR3 length is 15 residues. Germline V gene sequence: CDR1 SGHRS, CDR2 YFSETQ. Trimming left V 3 bases short and J 8 bases short, with 17 bases between. CDR3 bases: TGCGCCAGCAGCTCCCAGACCGGGAGGGACGAAAAACTGTTTTTT. The encoded protein is CASSSQTGRDEKLFF.

The chain couples TRBV4-1 to TRBJ2-3; 12 bases agree with TRBD2. V lost 0 bases, J lost 2 bases, and 15 bases stayed unmatched. Looked up from germline, CDR1 is MGHRA and CDR2 is YSYEKL. The CDR3 contains 21 residues. The CDR3 DNA reads as TGCGCCAGCAGCCAAGATCCAGGACTAGCGGGAAGGTCTACCCACACAGATACGCAGTATTTT. Translation: CASSQDPGLAGRSTHTDTQYF.

This clonotype has ten or more counts. This chain uses TRBV29-1 with TRBJ1-4, with 9 bases aligning to TRBD1. The CDR3 consists of 14 residues. Germline V gene data show CDR1 as SQVTM and CDR2 as ANQGSEA. V shed 6 bases, J shed 2 bases, and the junction held 4 bases outside the gene matches. The CDR3 reads CSVRDRATNEKLFF. The CDR3 DNA reads TGCAGCGTCCGGGACAGGGCTACTAATGAAAAACTGTTTTTT.

This clonotype was seen at least ten times. V and J are TRBV7-2 and TRBJ1-1; D ambiguous. The germline V gene encodes CDR1 SGHTA and CDR2 FQGNSA. Trimming removed 5 bases at V and 1 base at J, with 8 bases between. The CDR3 totals 13 residues. The CDR3 is CASSPAANTEAFF. In DNA form, the CDR3 reads TGTGCCAGCAGCCCGGCGGCGAACACTGAAGCTTTCTTT.

This clonotype has at least ten counts. The chain combines TRBV29-1 with TRBJ2-5; 11 nucleotides agree with TRBD2. The CDR3 spans 12 residues. Germline loops: CDR1 SQVTM, CDR2 ANQGSEA. V lost 7 bases to trimming and J lost 2 bases; unmatched junction nucleotides: 0. In nucleotides, the CDR3 is TGCAGCGGACTAGCGGGGCAAGAGACCCAGTACTTC. Its translation is CSGLAGQETQYF.

This clonotype has at least ten counts. This rearrangement joins TRBV5-1 to TRBJ1-3, with 7 bases lining up with TRBD1. CDR3 length: 13 residues. V trimming: 4 bases; J trimming: 4 bases; junction bases outside the gene matches: 2. Germline V lookup: CDR1 SGHRS, CDR2 YFSETQ. CDR3 in amino acids: CASSEGQGNTIYF. The DNA for the CDR3 is TGCGCCAGCAGCGAGGGACAGGGAAACACCATATATTTT.

This clonotype occurred a few times. This chain uses TRBV7-9 with TRBJ2-3; D is undetermined. There are 13 residues in the CDR3. Germline lookup yields CDR1 SEHNR and CDR2 FQNEAQ (reference sequence). V was trimmed by 7 bases and J by 5 bases, leaving 13 bases between them. This CDR3 is CASKGGAGDTQYF. DNA for the CDR3: TGTGCCAGCAAGGGCGGAGCTGGAGATACGCAGTATTTT.

This clonotype was counted between two and nine times. The chain carries TRBV5-4 and TRBJ1-3; TRBD1 aligns across 7 bases. Germline V lookup: CDR1 SGHNT, CDR2 YYREEE (reference sequence). CDR3 size: 15 residues. Unmatched junction bases numbered 4, after V lost 2 bases and J lost 2 bases. CDR3 amino acids: CASSFTGDTGNTIYF. Here the CDR3 DNA reads TGTGCCAGCAGCTTCACAGGGGATACTGGAAACACCATATATTTT.

This clonotype has ten or more counts. The chain employs TRBV7-3 and TRBJ2-2; D unresolved. The germline gives CDR1 SGHTA, CDR2 FQGTGA. The CDR3 extends over 15 amino acids. Trimming removed 4 bases at V and 2 bases at J, with 11 bases between. CDR3 residues: CASSSTNTNTGELFF. In nucleotides, the CDR3 is TGTGCCAGCAGCTCGACGAACACCAACACCGGGGAGCTGTTTTTT.

This clonotype has just a few counts. The gene calls are TRBV6-2 or TRBV6-3 and TRBJ1-2, with 8 bases fitting TRBD1. Germline V gene sequence: CDR1 MNHEY, CDR2 SVGEGT. This CDR3 spans 16 amino acids. V lost 8 bases to trimming and J lost 4 bases; unmatched junction nucleotides: 15. The CDR3 DNA follows: TGTGCCAGCGAAGGACCGTCGTCGACAGGGGTCTATGGCTACACCTTC. This translates into CASEGPSSTGVYGYTF.

The chain links TRBV5-5 to TRBJ2-1; D unresolved. V dropped 4 bases and J dropped 13 bases, with 27 bases sitting between them. This CDR3 has 16 amino acids. The V gene's germline CDR1 is SGHKS and CDR2 YYEKEE (reference sequence). This chain's CDR3 is CASSPVGKPESPVQFF. CDR3 nucleotides: TGTGCCAGCAGCCCTGTAGGGAAACCCGAATCGCCAGTTCAGTTCTTC.

This clonotype was found a few times. The chain has TRBV11-1 and TRBJ2-7, with a possible D match to TRBD1 (5 bases). The germline V gene encodes CDR1 SGHAT and CDR2 FQDESV (reference sequence). V shed 2 bases and J shed 3 bases, with 8 bases lying between them. The CDR3 totals 13 residues. In DNA, the CDR3 is TGTGCCAGCAGCTTACACAGGTTCTACGAGCAGTACTTC. Translation: CASSLHRFYEQYF.

V and J are TRBV5-5 and TRBJ2-6; D gene ambiguous. The CDR3 is 15 residues long. In germline, CDR1 is SGHKS, CDR2 YYEKEE (reference sequence). The germline V and J ends were trimmed by 6 bases and 1 base, with 11 bases remaining between them. The DNA of the CDR3 is TGTGCCAGCATCCGATTAGAATCTGGGGCCAACGTCCTGACTTTC. This translates into CASIRLESGANVLTF.

This clonotype was found a few times. This rearrangement joins TRBV27 to TRBJ2-2; 7 positions match TRBD2. Germline V gene data show CDR1 as MNHEY and CDR2 as SMNVEV (reference sequence). The CDR3 is 14 residues long. The V and J ends lost 2 bases and 7 bases, in that order; junction bases with no gene match: 4. The CDR3 spells CASSLRGRGGELFF. As DNA, the CDR3 is TGTGCCAGCAGTTTACGAGGGAGGGGCGGGGAGCTGTTTTTT.

This clonotype was observed at least ten times. J is TRBJ1-2 and V is TRBV20-1, with 9 positions matching TRBD1. The CDR3 loop spans 16 amino acids. Losses at the gene ends were 5 bases for V and 1 base for J; bases not matched to a gene: 11. Germline V gene data show CDR1 as DFQATT and CDR2 as SNEGSKA (reference sequence). The CDR3 sequence: CSAGLGRTGVNYGYTF. CDR3 DNA: TGCAGTGCTGGCCTAGGGCGGACAGGGGTTAACTATGGCTACACCTTC.

The rearrangement links TRBV7-2 to TRBJ2-3, with 11 bases fitting TRBD1. CDR3 length equals 15 residues. J gave up 6 bases and V 5 bases, and 7 bases lay outside the gene matches. Germline V lookup: CDR1 SGHTA, CDR2 FQGNSA. The CDR3 DNA reads TGTGCCAGCAGCCAGGACAGGGGGCTGGGGGATACGCAGTATTTT. It specifies CASSQDRGLGDTQYF.